This T cell receptor beta chain was identified during a study of blood T cell repertoires in COVID-19. For the study at large: Donors in the United States, Italy and Spain gave samples during acute or convalescent COVID-19. Sources were T cells, B-cell-depleted T cells, or PBMCs; the material itself was cDNA or gDNA.

Repertoires were generated with immunoSEQ multiplex PCR, while TCRdb's copy carries only in-frame clones and drops some. The sample has about 36,000 clones; roughly 80% are singletons. Trimming shortened V by 4 bases and J by 2 bases, and 22 bases separated the two germline ends. Germline V gene data show CDR1 as SGDLS and CDR2 as YYNGEE. There are 18 residues in the CDR3. The chain employs TRBV9 and TRBJ1-3; D is uncertain. The sample consisted of peripheral blood. The source is a man aged 55 to 69 with active COVID-19. Here the CDR3 DNA reads TGTGCCAGCAGCTCTACAATCGGACTGTCGACGCCTGGAAACACCATATATTTT. Translated: CASSSTIGLSTPGNTIYF.